The 25 T cell receptor beta chains below were found in one sample sequenced in a study of blood T cell repertoires in COVID-19 (dated by TCRdb to the early 2020s). Receptors were amplified or captured by the immunoSEQ multiplex PCR assay. Sourced from immuneACCESS, this table was stored by TCRdb with only in-frame sequences that have V and J called. A share of the clones is absent; for the studies checked, an unresolved V gene accounts for under half, and the remainder has no known explanation. Within this sample are 150,000 to 190,000 clones, with approximately 90% of them counted one time only. The leading ten clones occupy roughly 15% of the sample. Sequencing input: peripheral blood. The origin of the receptors is a middle-aged woman with acute or convalescent COVID-19.

This clone was found a few times. V usage is TRBV6-1 and J usage is TRBJ2-1; 10 bases are shared with TRBD2. V gave up 3 bases and J gave up 3 bases; unmatched junction bases: 2. The CDR3 has 15 amino acids. Germline assignment: CDR1 MNHNS and CDR2 SASEGT. This CDR3 reads CASSDASGSYNEQFF. CDR3 sequence (DNA): TGTGCCAGCAGTGATGCTAGCGGGAGCTACAATGAGCAGTTCTTC.

The CDR3 sequence: CATSDLRQGKNEQFF. The CDR3 DNA sequence: TGTGCCACCAGTGATTTAAGGCAGGGGAAGAATGAGCAGTTCTTC. The chain carries TRBV24-1 and TRBJ2-1, with D perhaps TRBD1 (6 bases). Germline CDR1 is KGHDR and CDR2 is SFDVKD. This CDR3 spans 15 amino acids. Trimming took 1 base from V and 7 from J, leaving 13 bases between them.

The chain recombines TRBV7-2 with TRBJ2-2; TRBD1 agrees at 7 bases. The CDR3 is made up of 14 amino acids. The junction had 5 bases not matched to a gene; V was cut back by 5 bases and J by 5 bases. CDR1 SGHTA and CDR2 FQGNSA come from the germline V gene. Written as DNA, the CDR3 is TGTGCCAGCAGCGCACAGGGGAATACCGGGGAGCTGTTTTTT. Translating it yields CASSAQGNTGELFF.

The V and J genes are TRBV7-9 and TRBJ1-2, with a tentative D call TRBD1 (6 bases). In germline, CDR1 is SEHNR, CDR2 FQNEAQ (reference sequence). The ends were cut back, 3 bases at V and 3 bases at J, with 14 bases in the middle. The CDR3 loop spans 15 amino acids. CDR3 sequence reads: CASSFRQVVDYGYTF. For the CDR3, the DNA is TGTGCCAGCAGCTTCAGACAGGTAGTTGACTATGGCTACACCTTC.

The gene calls are TRBV6-1 and TRBJ2-5; no clear D gene. The V end lost 0 bases, the J end lost 7 bases, and 9 bases lay between the germline ends. The CDR3 runs to 13 residues. The germline CDR1 and CDR2 sequences are MNHNS and SASEGT. The CDR3 spells CASSEAFPGTQYF. CDR3 in DNA: TGTGCCAGCAGTGAAGCGTTCCCCGGGACCCAGTACTTC.

This clone occurred once. The chain is built from TRBV5-1 and TRBJ1-5, with D unresolved. The CDR3 consists of 13 residues. V was shortened by 4 bases and J by 2 bases, with 7 bases between the two germline ends. The germline V gene encodes CDR1 SGHRS and CDR2 YFSETQ. The CDR3 region is CASSPTGNQPQHF. Written as DNA, the CDR3 is TGCGCCAGCAGCCCAACGGGCAATCAGCCCCAGCATTTT. The full variable domain, rest sourced from reference TRBV5-1 and TRBJ1-5, is KAGVTQTPRYLIKTRGQQVTLSCSPISGHRSVSWYQQTPGQGLQFLFEYFSETQRNKGNFPGRFSGRQFSNSRSEMNVSTLELGDSALYLCASSPTGNQPQHFGDGTRLSIL.

The chain has TRBV7-8 and TRBJ1-3, with 8 bases fitting TRBD1. The CDR3 sequence is 15 residues long. The V gene end was trimmed by 5 bases and the J gene end by 1 base; junction bases not matched to a gene: 4. Germline loops: CDR1 SGHVS, CDR2 FQNEAQ. The CDR3 here is CASSTDRGSGNTIYF. DNA for the CDR3: TGTGCCAGCAGCACCGACAGGGGTTCTGGAAACACCATATATTTT.

The chain has TRBV2 and TRBJ2-7; D ambiguous. Germline lookup yields CDR1 SNHLY and CDR2 FYNNEI. CDR3 length: 11 amino acids. The V end lost 7 bases, the J end lost 3 bases, and 7 bases lay between the germline ends. In nucleotides, the CDR3 is TGTGCCAGCACTGTTTACTACGAGCAGTACTTC. The encoded protein is CASTVYYEQYF.

The chain links TRBV6-5 to TRBJ1-2; 10 bases align to TRBD1. The CDR3 consists of 14 residues. CDR1 and CDR2 from the germline V gene are MNHEY and SVGAGI. V shed 10 bases and J 1 base; nucleotides not matched to a gene: 6. The CDR3 spells CATRQGAGNYGYTF. The CDR3 region has the DNA TGTGCCACCCGACAGGGGGCAGGTAACTATGGCTACACCTTC.

The rearrangement joins TRBV2 to TRBJ2-7; no definite D call. There are 11 residues in the CDR3. In germline, CDR1 is SNHLY, CDR2 FYNNEI. CDR3 amino acids: CASNNSTSDVV. The CDR3, as DNA: TGTGCCAGCAATAATTCGACATCGGATGTCGTC.

This clone occurred a few times. This sequence joins TRBV19 and TRBJ1-1; D unresolved. Per germline, CDR1 LNHDA and CDR2 SQIVND (reference sequence). The CDR3 contains 12 residues. V lost 8 bases to trimming and J lost 7 bases, with 14 bases between them. The CDR3 sequence: CASRTDPREAFF. The CDR3 nucleotides read TGTGCCAGTCGCACAGATCCCCGTGAAGCTTTCTTT.

The sample holds a few counts of this clone. The chain couples TRBV5-1 to TRBJ1-3; 7 bases are shared with TRBD1. Germline lookup yields CDR1 SGHRS and CDR2 YFSETQ. This CDR3 comprises 14 residues. With 0 bases clipped from V and 4 bases from J, the junction kept 1 base outside the gene matches. The CDR3 region has the DNA TGCGCCAGCAGCTTGGGGGACAGCGGAAACACCATATATTTT. Translated: CASSLGDSGNTIYF.

J is TRBJ1-4 and V is TRBV19; a weak D match, TRBD1 (5 bases). CDR1 is LNHDA and CDR2 is SQIVND in the germline V gene (reference sequence). Trimming took off 3 bases at V and 2 bases at J, with 7 bases between the two ends. CDR3 length: 14 residues. The CDR3 loop is CASSMEGTNEKLFF. The CDR3 DNA reads as TGTGCCAGTAGTATGGAGGGGACTAATGAAAAACTGTTTTTT.

This chain joins TRBV5-1 and TRBJ2-7, with 8 bases lining up with TRBD2. The CDR3 covers 15 residues. Germline V gene sequence: CDR1 SGHRS, CDR2 YFSETQ. Trimming took 4 bases from V and 2 from J; bases not matched to a gene: 8. The CDR3 DNA follows: TGCGCCAGCAGCGGTGGACTAGCAGCTGCCTACGAGCAGTACTTC. The encoded protein is CASSGGLAAAYEQYF.

This rearrangement joins TRBV5-6 to TRBJ1-1; TRBD1 matches 7 bases. V dropped 0 bases and J dropped 2; count of bases not matched to a gene: 10. The CDR3 is made up of 17 amino acids. Germline CDR1 SGHDT, CDR2 YYEEEE. CDR3: CASSLVGPTGTNTEAFF. For the CDR3, the DNA is TGTGCCAGCAGCTTGGTGGGGCCGACAGGGACTAACACTGAAGCTTTCTTT.

The chain has TRBV4-1 and TRBJ2-3; 9 nucleotides agree with TRBD2. Germline values: CDR1 MGHRA, CDR2 YSYEKL. Trimming took 2 bases from V and 2 from J; bases not matched to a gene: 14. There are 19 residues in the CDR3. The CDR3 here is CASSQLAGVNLGLTDTQYF. The CDR3 DNA sequence: TGCGCCAGCAGCCAATTAGCGGGGGTCAATCTGGGACTCACAGATACGCAGTATTTT.

The gene calls are TRBV5-3 and TRBJ2-1; 7 bases are a match to TRBD2. TRBV5-3 is flagged as an ORF with uncertain function. Unmatched junction bases numbered 10, after V lost 0 bases and J lost 4 bases. The CDR3 length is 17 residues. The CDR3 protein is CARSLVRRDYRYNEQFF. CDR3 coding DNA: TGTGCCAGAAGCTTGGTAAGGCGGGACTACCGATACAATGAGCAGTTCTTC.

The V gene is TRBV3-1 (or the pseudogene TRBV3-2), the J gene TRBJ1-5; 7 bases map to TRBD1. V was pared by 6 bases and J by 15 bases, with 17 bases of the junction left unmatched. The V gene's germline CDR1 is LGHDT and CDR2 YNNKEL (reference sequence). This CDR3 contains 14 residues. The CDR3 reads CASSLSGTVELVHF. CDR3 nucleotides: TGTGCCAGCAGTCTCTCCGGGACAGTGGAACTGGTGCATTTT.

The rearrangement links TRBV7-8 to TRBJ1-1; D is undetermined. The length of the CDR3 is 14 residues. The V gene's germline CDR1 is SGHVS and CDR2 FQNEAQ. V dropped 5 bases and J dropped 7 bases, with 17 bases sitting between them. The chain's CDR3 is CASSRYEGINEAFF. DNA of the CDR3: TGTGCCAGCAGCCGATACGAGGGAATCAATGAAGCTTTCTTT. Looking up the rest from reference TRBV7-8 and TRBJ1-1 gives the full variable domain: GAGVSQSPRYKVAKRGQDVALRCDPISGHVSLFWYQQALGQGPEFLTYFQNEAQLDKSGLPSDRFFAERPEGSVSTLKIQRTQQEDSAVYLCASSRYEGINEAFFGQGTRLTVV.

V and J are TRBV4-1 and TRBJ1-1; tentatively, D is TRBD1 (5 bases). The germline V gene encodes CDR1 MGHRA and CDR2 YSYEKL. The CDR3 runs 16 residues. V lost 0 bases, J lost 0 bases, and 11 bases lay in between. DNA for the CDR3: TGCGCCAGCAGCCAAGATGGGGCAGGGATGAACACTGAAGCTTTCTTT. This encodes CASSQDGAGMNTEAFF.

The J gene is TRBJ2-2, the V gene TRBV29-1, with D possibly matching TRBD2 (5 bases). Looked up from germline, CDR1 is SQVTM and CDR2 is ANQGSEA. The germline V and J ends were trimmed by 4 bases and 6 bases, with 9 bases remaining between them. The CDR3 extends over 12 amino acids. CDR3 in amino acids: CSVAGWSGELFF. The CDR3 DNA is TGCAGCGTTGCGGGGTGGTCCGGGGAGCTGTTTTTT.

V is TRBV19 and J is TRBJ2-1, with 12 positions matching TRBD2. The CDR3 sequence is 14 residues long. Losses at the gene ends were 3 bases for V and 12 bases for J; bases not matched to a gene: 6. The germline V gene encodes CDR1 LNHDA and CDR2 SQIVND (reference sequence). CDR3 protein: CASSMLGTSGRQFF. DNA for the CDR3: TGTGCCAGTAGTATGCTGGGGACTAGCGGGCGGCAGTTCTTC.

V and J are TRBV27 and TRBJ2-1; possible D gene TRBD2, 5 bases. The germline V and J ends were trimmed by 6 bases and 3 bases, with 15 bases remaining between them. Germline V gene data show CDR1 as MNHEY and CDR2 as SMNVEV (reference sequence). The CDR3 has 15 residues. The CDR3 DNA reads as TGTGCCAGCAGCCCCGGCCGGGGAATCTACAATGAGCAGTTCTTC. It is translated as CASSPGRGIYNEQFF.

This chain joins TRBV6-1 and TRBJ2-7; 12 positions match TRBD1. Trimming removed 2 bases from V and 5 bases from J; junction bases left unmatched: 7. Germline CDR1 and CDR2: MNHNS and SASEGT. CDR3 size: 16 residues. CDR3 bases: TGTGCCAGCAGTGAAAGTTTGGGACAGGGGGCGAACGAGCAGTACTTC. Protein sequence: CASSESLGQGANEQYF.

The rearrangement uses TRBV7-3 and TRBJ2-1; D is perhaps TRBD1 (5 bases). This CDR3 is built from 17 residues. Germline loops: CDR1 SGHTA, CDR2 FQGTGA. The V end lost 1 base, the J end lost 6 bases, and 19 bases lay between the germline ends. The CDR3 here is CASSLSFRGNQGNEQFF. CDR3 nucleotides: TGTGCCAGCAGCTTAAGCTTTAGGGGAAACCAAGGCAATGAGCAGTTCTTC. The full variable domain, in which reference TRBV7-3 and TRBJ2-1 provide the parts outside the CDR3, is GAGVSQTPSNKVTEKGKYVELRCDPISGHTALYWYRQSLGQGPEFLIYFQGTGAADDSGLPNDRFFAVRPEGSVSTLKIQRTERGDSAVYLCASSLSFRGNQGNEQFFGPGTRLTVL.